This T cell receptor (beta chain) was sequenced during a study of blood T cell repertoires in COVID-19. Study background: Samples representing acute and convalescent COVID-19 were sourced from the United States, Italy and Spain. Nucleic acid was either cDNA or gDNA, and it came from T cells, B-cell-depleted T cells, or PBMCs.

Per the original data handling: Using reference gene primer amplification, nucleated cell counts were estimated. Only in-frame clones appear in the TCRdb table, and some are missing; sequencing was by immunoSEQ multiplex PCR. The DNA was the basis for D and trimming; V, J and clone size are from that table. The sample comprises 35,000 to 55,000 clones, around 83% of which are singletons, and around 7% rests with the top ten. The CDR3 length is 13 residues. V gave up 6 bases and J gave up 3 bases; unmatched junction bases: 4. CDR1 and CDR2 from the germline V gene are MNHEY and SVGAGI. The rearrangement uses TRBV6-5 and TRBJ2-5; 7 nucleotides line up with TRBD1. The sample taken for sequencing was peripheral blood. This TCR was recovered from a man in his 60s with active COVID-19. CDR3 amino acids: CASSETGKETQYF. CDR3 nucleotide sequence: TGTGCCAGCAGCGAGACAGGGAAAGAGACCCAGTACTTC.